Each of the 21 T cell receptor beta chains below was sequenced from the same sample in a study of CD8 T cells in Susac syndrome. It was with random hexamers that about 0.45 to 1 ug RNA was reverse transcribed. MiXCR, applied by TCRdb to the immunoSEQ multiplex PCR reads, yields one record per CDR3 protein. The sample carries some 120,000 distinct CDR3 sequences, around 91% recorded once. Sequenced input: CD8+ T cells from PBMCs. All receptors derive from a human donor with multiple sclerosis.

The V call is TRBV15, the J call TRBJ2-7; 7 bases match TRBD1. CDR3 length: 14 amino acids. J was trimmed by 7 bases and V by 2 bases; bases with no gene match: 8. CDR1 and CDR2 (germline): LNHNV, YYDKDF (reference sequence). The CDR3 is CATSRTGTDLEQYF. The DNA of the CDR3 is TGTGCCACCAGCAGAACCGGGACAGATTTGGAGCAGTACTTC.

The J gene is TRBJ1-2, the V gene TRBV7-6; D not certain. This CDR3 contains 12 residues. The V gene lost 5 bases and the J gene lost 4 bases, with 8 bases spanning the gap. In germline, CDR1 is SGHVS, CDR2 FNYEAQ. CDR3 bases: TGTGCCAGCAGCCCAGACCTCTATGGCTACACCTTC. As protein: CASSPDLYGYTF.

This rearrangement joins TRBV10-2 to TRBJ2-1, with 7 bases lining up with TRBD2. Germline CDR1 WSHSY, CDR2 SAAADI. The trim removed 1 base at V and 2 bases at J, leaving 5 bases unmatched. The CDR3 consists of 16 residues. The chain's CDR3 is CASSELLAGAYNEQFF. CDR3 in DNA: TGCGCCAGCAGTGAGTTGCTTGCGGGAGCCTACAATGAGCAGTTCTTC.

V and J are TRBV7-2 and TRBJ2-7; 8 positions match TRBD1. CDR1 and CDR2 (germline): SGHTA, FQGNSA. V trimming: 6 bases; J trimming: 4 bases; junction bases outside the gene matches: 11. This CDR3 contains 15 residues. CDR3 nucleotides: TGTGCCAGCAGTCCGGATTGGGACAGGCATTACGAGCAGTACTTC. It yields the protein CASSPDWDRHYEQYF.

V gene TRBV27 combines with J gene TRBJ1-2; no definite D call. Germline loops: CDR1 MNHEY, CDR2 SMNVEV (reference sequence). Trimming pared 3 bases from V and 5 bases from J, leaving 10 bases between. The CDR3 extends over 13 amino acids. The CDR3, as DNA: TGTGCCAGCAGTTTGCCATCGCTATATGGCTACACCTTC. This sequence encodes CASSLPSLYGYTF.

In its sample, this clonotype was seen once. This chain joins TRBV27 and TRBJ2-6; D unclear. V was pared by 3 bases and J by 2 bases, with 2 bases between. The CDR3 sequence is 13 residues long. Germline-derived CDR1 and CDR2 are MNHEY and SMNVEV (reference sequence). The CDR3 loop is CASSFTGANVLTF. The DNA for the CDR3 is TGTGCCAGCAGTTTCACTGGGGCCAACGTCCTGACTTTC.

The chain links TRBV5-4 to TRBJ2-7; D is ambiguous. This CDR3 region has 13 residues. CDR1 is SGHNT, CDR2 YYREEE, per germline (reference sequence). V lost 4 bases to trimming and J lost 6 bases, with 14 bases between them. The CDR3 nucleotides read TGTGCCAGCAGCCCGCCGGGTTGGCGCGAGCAGTACTTC. It encodes CASSPPGWREQYF. Full variable domain (rest looked up from reference TRBV5-4 and TRBJ2-7): ETGVTQSPTHLIKTRGQQVTLRCSSQSGHNTVSWYQQALGQGPQFIFQYYREEENGRGNFPPRFSGLQFPNYSSELNVNALELDDSALYLCASSPPGWREQYFGPGTRLTVT.

The chain has TRBV5-6 and TRBJ2-1; TRBD2 agrees at 9 bases. The ends lost 2 bases at V and 8 bases at J; junction bases unmatched: 2. Germline V gives CDR1 SGHDT, CDR2 YYEEEE. This CDR3 spans 13 amino acids. The CDR3 DNA reads TGTGCCAGCAGCTTTAGCGGGAGTGATGAGCAGTTCTTC. Amino acid sequence: CASSFSGSDEQFF. Combining the CDR3 with reference TRBV5-6 and TRBJ2-1 gives the whole variable domain DAGVTQSPTHLIKTRGQQVTLRCSPKSGHDTVSWYQQALGQGPQFIFQYYEEEERQRGNFPDRFSGHQFPNYSSELNVNALLLGDSALYLCASSFSGSDEQFFGPGTRLTVL.

V usage is TRBV15 and J usage is TRBJ2-7; D is undetermined. V lost 0 bases, J lost 5 bases, and 5 bases lay in between. Germline V gene sequence: CDR1 LNHNV, CDR2 YYDKDF (reference sequence). There are 12 residues in the CDR3. CDR3 nucleotides: TGTGCCACCAGCAGAGAGGGCAACGAGCAGTACTTC. Residues: CATSREGNEQYF.

The chain carries TRBV27 and TRBJ1-4; 8 positions agree with TRBD1. J gave up 7 bases and V 2 bases, and 3 bases lay outside the gene matches. The germline V gene has CDR1 MNHEY and CDR2 SMNVEV (reference sequence). The CDR3 is 14 amino acids. Here the CDR3 reads CASSLDRGGEKLFF. CDR3 DNA: TGTGCCAGCAGTTTAGACAGGGGAGGTGAAAAACTGTTTTTT.

Worth noting for this clonotype: A junction boundary mismatches the germline segment, possibly from a read error. J is TRBJ2-7 and V is TRBV6-6; D is unresolved. Germline V gives CDR1 MNHNY, CDR2 SVGAGI (reference sequence). This CDR3 has 10 residues. The CDR3 nucleotides read TGTGCCAGCAGGTACTACGAGCAGTACTTC. Protein sequence: CASRYYEQYF.

The chain has TRBV12-3 or TRBV12-4 and TRBJ1-3, with TRBD1 identical over 8 bases. Germline trimming cut 8 bases from V and 0 bases from J; bases unmatched to any gene: 12. This CDR3 is built from 17 residues. The DNA for the CDR3 is TGTGCCAGCGGAACGGGGACAGGATTCAGCTCTGGAAACACCATATATTTT. Translating it yields CASGTGTGFSSGNTIYF.

This chain uses TRBV6-5 with TRBJ2-1, with 8 bases identical to TRBD1. The CDR3 has 16 residues. Trimming removed 3 bases from V and 6 bases from J; junction bases left unmatched: 10. Germline V lookup: CDR1 MNHEY, CDR2 SVGAGI. In DNA form, the CDR3 reads TGTGCCAGCAGTTATCTCGCGACAGGGGAATTCAATGAGCAGTTCTTC. This sequence encodes CASSYLATGEFNEQFF.

The gene calls are TRBV28 and TRBJ2-7; 11 bases line up with TRBD1. The germline CDR1 and CDR2 sequences are MDHEN and SYDVKM. J gave up 5 bases and V 3 bases, and 3 bases lay outside the gene matches. CDR3 length: 14 residues. Here the CDR3 DNA reads TGTGCCAGCAGTTTTAGGGACAGGGGGGACGAGCAGTACTTC. It translates to CASSFRDRGDEQYF.

The chain employs TRBV27 and TRBJ1-5; D gene uncertain. Germline V gene lookup returns CDR1 MNHEY and CDR2 SMNVEV (reference sequence). V lost 2 bases to trimming and J lost 0 bases, with 8 bases between them. The CDR3 length is 15 residues. The CDR3 sequence is CASSLNGNSNQPQHF. DNA for the CDR3: TGTGCCAGCAGTTTAAACGGTAATAGCAATCAGCCCCAGCATTTT.

CDR3 in amino acids: CSARSVGQGLFGNQPQHF. CDR3 DNA: TGCAGTGCTAGAAGCGTGGGACAGGGCCTATTTGGCAATCAGCCCCAGCATTTT. V and J are TRBV20-1 and TRBJ1-5; TRBD1 agrees at 9 bases. This CDR3 spans 18 amino acids. Germline-derived CDR1 and CDR2 are DFQATT and SNEGSKA (reference sequence). V gave up 2 bases and J gave up 2 bases; unmatched junction bases: 13.

This clonotype was recorded only once. V gene TRBV20-1 combines with J gene TRBJ2-7, with TRBD2 identical over 14 bases. This CDR3 has 17 amino acids. J gave up 2 bases and V 4 bases, and 10 bases lay outside the gene matches. The germline CDR1 and CDR2 sequences are DFQATT and SNEGSKA (reference sequence). DNA of the CDR3: TGCAGTGCTACCTCGGGACTAGCGGGAGAGTTCGCCTACGAGCAGTACTTC. Residues: CSATSGLAGEFAYEQYF.

The V call is TRBV12-5, the J call TRBJ2-7; D ambiguous. CDR1 LGHNT and CDR2 FRNRAP come from the germline V gene. The CDR3 extends over 13 amino acids. V was shortened by 0 bases and J by 4 bases, with 7 bases between the two germline ends. The CDR3 bases are TGTGCTAGTGGTTTGGTCCAGGAATACGAGCAGTACTTC. Translation gives CASGLVQEYEQYF.

The chain couples TRBV11-2 to TRBJ2-1; 14 nucleotides align to TRBD2. V gave up 5 bases and J gave up 8 bases; unmatched junction bases: 8. This CDR3 contains 16 residues. From germline, CDR1 is SGHAT and CDR2 FQNNGV. The CDR3 here is CASSAPGLAGADEQFF. The CDR3 DNA follows: TGTGCCAGCAGCGCCCCGGGACTAGCGGGAGCCGATGAGCAGTTCTTC.

This chain links TRBV30 with TRBJ2-3, with D maybe TRBD2 (5 bases). This CDR3 spans 14 amino acids. The ends were cut back, 2 bases at V and 1 base at J, with 10 bases in the middle. Germline V gene data show CDR1 as GTSNPN and CDR2 as SVGIG (reference sequence). Here the CDR3 reads CAWSQVGGTDTQYF. Here the CDR3 DNA reads TGTGCCTGGAGTCAGGTCGGGGGCACAGATACGCAGTATTTT.

This clonotype has a single count. V is TRBV2 and J is TRBJ1-1; D is ambiguous. V shed 4 bases and J shed 1 base, with 13 bases lying between them. The CDR3 is 15 residues long. Germline lookup yields CDR1 SNHLY and CDR2 FYNNEI. The CDR3 DNA follows: TGTGCCAGCAGTGGATCGGACTTGTGGAACACTGAAGCTTTCTTT. Its protein product is CASSGSDLWNTEAFF.